This T cell receptor (beta chain) is from a study of human T cells and chemical hapten exposure. Study context: Patch tests containing 0.01% DPC, applied to the upper back, were read at 6 days.

Whole-study findings and limits: Expanded TCR counts at PT1 went up together with patch test score, a positive correlation.

This clonotype was seen only a few times. The antigen is undetermined. Stated time point: patch test 2, 6 weeks after DPC sensitization. Treatment given: therapeutic diphenylcyclopropenone sensitization with weekly scalp DPC. TCRdb called the RACE reads again in MiXCR, with one record for every CDR3 protein. The sample yields over 70,000 distinct CDR3 sequences, under 14% seen once. Germline CDR1 reads MNHEY; CDR2 reads SVGEGT. V lost 8 bases to trimming and J lost 2 bases; unmatched junction nucleotides: 12. The CDR3 covers 15 residues. The V and J genes are TRBV6-2 or TRBV6-3 and TRBJ2-7; TRBD2 matches 7 bases. Sequenced material: whole blood, taken in connection with sensitization to the hapten diphenylcyclopropenone (DPC). This TCR was recovered from a man aged 18 to 30 with alopecia areata. Some clones in this sample may be carry-over from other donors' samples. The CDR3: CASARVGLVAYEQYF. The CDR3 DNA reads as TGTGCCAGCGCCCGAGTTGGACTAGTGGCCTACGAGCAGTACTTC.